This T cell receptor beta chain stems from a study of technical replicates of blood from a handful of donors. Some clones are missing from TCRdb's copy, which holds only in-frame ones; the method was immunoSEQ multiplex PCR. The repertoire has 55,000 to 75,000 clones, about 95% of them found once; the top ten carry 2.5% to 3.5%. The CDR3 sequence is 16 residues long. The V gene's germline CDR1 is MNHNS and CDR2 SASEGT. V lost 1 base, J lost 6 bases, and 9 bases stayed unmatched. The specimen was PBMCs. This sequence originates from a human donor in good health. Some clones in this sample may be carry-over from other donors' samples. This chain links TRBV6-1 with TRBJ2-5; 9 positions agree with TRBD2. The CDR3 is CASSEGDQPSGKTQYF. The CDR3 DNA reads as TGTGCCAGCAGTGAAGGAGATCAACCTAGCGGGAAGACCCAGTACTTC.